These 24 T cell receptor beta chains were all obtained from the same sample, sequenced in a study of blood T cell repertoires in COVID-19. Profiling relied on immunoSEQ multiplex PCR, and the TCRdb table lists in-frame clones only, not all of them. Counted here are 150,000 to 200,000 clones, 86% occurring once; the ten biggest clones make up approximately 7%. The sample taken for sequencing was peripheral blood. Receptor source: a man aged 50-60 years with active or convalescent COVID-19.

The chain links TRBV6-1 to TRBJ2-3, with TRBD2 matching 11 bases. This CDR3 has 15 amino acids. Germline assignment: CDR1 MNHNS and CDR2 SASEGT. Trimming at V came to 3 bases and at J to 5 bases, leaving 4 bases not matched to a gene. Written as DNA, the CDR3 is TGTGCCAGCAGTGATAGCGGGGGGGCCGGAGATACGCAGTATTTT. This sequence encodes CASSDSGGAGDTQYF.

The rearrangement uses TRBV29-1 and TRBJ1-1; D is unresolved. The germline V and J ends were trimmed by 5 bases and 4 bases, with 11 bases remaining between them. This CDR3 is 12 amino acids long. Germline V gene sequence: CDR1 SQVTM, CDR2 ANQGSEA. DNA for the CDR3: TGCAGCGTTAAAGGGTTGAGCACTGAAGCTTTCTTT. Its protein product is CSVKGLSTEAFF.

Concerning this clone itself: This sample includes further DNA sequences coding for the same CDR3. The J gene is TRBJ2-5, the V gene TRBV19; TRBD1 matches at 8 bases. Germline trimming cut 3 bases from V and 4 bases from J; bases unmatched to any gene: 4. Germline values: CDR1 LNHDA, CDR2 SQIVND (reference sequence). This CDR3 contains 14 residues. The CDR3 DNA reads as TGTGCCAGTAGTATCGGTCAGGGGGCAGAGACCCAGTACTTC. It codes for CASSIGQGAETQYF.

The chain recombines TRBV15 with TRBJ2-5, with D possibly matching TRBD1 (5 bases). Trimming took off 4 bases at V and 4 bases at J, with 13 bases between the two ends. Germline values: CDR1 LNHNV, CDR2 YYDKDF (reference sequence). The CDR3 sequence is 14 residues long. CDR3 sequence (DNA): TGTGCCACCAGCAAAAAGGGGCAAGGAGAGACCCAGTACTTC. Its protein product is CATSKKGQGETQYF.

A single count supports this clone. The chain uses TRBV6-6 and TRBJ1-4; 12 positions agree with TRBD1. Per germline, CDR1 MNHNY and CDR2 SVGAGI (reference sequence). Unmatched junction bases numbered 6, after V lost 2 bases and J lost 11 bases. This CDR3 spans 15 amino acids. The CDR3 reads CASSYPGQGARKLFF. CDR3 nucleotide sequence: TGTGCCAGCAGTTACCCGGGACAGGGGGCGAGGAAACTGTTTTTT.

This chain uses TRBV4-2 with TRBJ2-3; TRBD2 matches at 8 bases. The CDR3 is 16 residues long. Looked up from germline, CDR1 is LGHNA and CDR2 is YNFKEQ. The junction had 9 bases not matched to a gene; V was cut back by 4 bases and J by 3 bases. Here the CDR3 reads CASSRDRTSSTDTQYF. The DNA of the CDR3 is TGTGCCAGCAGCCGGGACCGGACTAGCTCGACAGATACGCAGTATTTT.

This clone has a single count. CDR3 in amino acids: CASSHRQQGHSPLHF. Here the CDR3 DNA reads TGTGCCAGCAGCCACCGACAGCAGGGCCACTCACCCCTCCACTTT. The rearrangement links TRBV14 to TRBJ1-6, with D perhaps TRBD1 (5 bases). This CDR3 is built from 15 residues. Looked up from germline, CDR1 is SGHDN and CDR2 is FVKESK. Trimming cost V 3 bases and J 10 bases, with 16 bases left between them.

The V and J genes are TRBV3-1 (or the pseudogene TRBV3-2) and TRBJ1-6, with unresolved D. CDR1 is LGHDT and CDR2 is YNNKEL in the germline V gene (reference sequence). There are 12 residues in the CDR3. The V gene lost 2 bases and the J gene lost 13 bases, with 9 bases spanning the gap. CDR3 nucleotides: TGTGCCAGCAGCCAACGAATCGGGCCCCTCCACTTT. It yields the protein CASSQRIGPLHF.

The genes are TRBV7-2 and TRBJ2-1; 14 nucleotides line up with TRBD2. This CDR3 region has 17 residues. CDR1 is SGHTA, CDR2 FQGNSA, per germline. After removal of 5 bases from V and 0 bases from J, the junction contained 3 bases not matched to a gene. The CDR3 protein is CASSQTSGGASYNEQFF. DNA for the CDR3: TGTGCCAGCAGCCAGACTAGCGGGGGGGCCTCCTACAATGAGCAGTTCTTC.

This chain links TRBV10-3 with TRBJ2-3, with 11 bases fitting TRBD1. The germline V gene encodes CDR1 ENHRY and CDR2 SYGVKD. V was pared by 9 bases and J by 1 base, with 3 bases of the junction left unmatched. The CDR3 has 14 residues. CDR3 DNA: TGTGCCATTAGGACAGGGGGCGGCACAGATACGCAGTATTTT. Its protein product is CAIRTGGGTDTQYF.

In DNA form, the CDR3 reads TGTGCCATCAGCCCCGGGGAGCGGGAGGCCTACGAGCAGTACTTC. Protein product: CAISPGEREAYEQYF. The chain carries TRBV10-3 and TRBJ2-7; 9 bases map to TRBD2. CDR1 and CDR2 (germline): ENHRY, SYGVKD. Trimming removed 6 bases from V and 2 bases from J; junction bases left unmatched: 8. The CDR3 spans 15 residues.

CDR3 sequence (DNA): TGTGCCAGCAGCACGACAGCAGTTACTGAAGCTTTCTTT. As protein: CASSTTAVTEAFF. V is TRBV6-5 and J is TRBJ1-1; maybe TRBD1 (5 bases). The germline V and J ends were trimmed by 6 bases and 5 bases, with 13 bases remaining between them. From germline, CDR1 is MNHEY and CDR2 SVGAGI. The CDR3 spans 13 residues.

The rearrangement links TRBV5-8 to TRBJ2-1, with 9 bases aligning to TRBD2. Germline trimming cut 0 bases from V and 2 bases from J; bases unmatched to any gene: 6. The CDR3 contains 17 residues. CDR1 is SGHTS and CDR2 is YDEGEE in the germline V gene. The DNA for the CDR3 is TGTGCCAGCAGCTTGGGTAGCGGGAGTCATACCTACAATGAGCAGTTCTTC. This translates into CASSLGSGSHTYNEQFF.

The chain uses TRBV3-1 (or the pseudogene TRBV3-2) and TRBJ1-5; D perhaps matches TRBD1 (5 bases). The ends were cut back, 1 base at V and 4 bases at J, with 11 bases in the middle. This CDR3 is 15 amino acids long. Germline values: CDR1 LGHDT, CDR2 YNNKEL (reference sequence). CDR3 in amino acids: CASSQGQISNQPQHF. CDR3 nucleotide sequence: TGTGCCAGCAGCCAAGGACAGATTTCTAATCAGCCCCAGCATTTT.

The genes are TRBV5-1 and TRBJ1-1; 9 bases are shared with TRBD1. The CDR3 length is 14 residues. V was clipped by 5 bases and J by 1 base; unmatched bases: 3. Germline lookup yields CDR1 SGHRS and CDR2 YFSETQ. CDR3 bases: TGCGCCAGCAGTTGGACAGGGGAGAACACTGAAGCTTTCTTT. Protein product: CASSWTGENTEAFF.

This clone was counted once. The chain couples TRBV5-6 to TRBJ2-1; 12 nucleotides match TRBD2. The CDR3 extends over 16 amino acids. Unmatched junction bases numbered 7, after V lost 2 bases and J lost 7 bases. Germline V lookup: CDR1 SGHDT, CDR2 YYEEEE. The CDR3 nucleotides are TGTGCCAGCAGCTTAAATTACGGGACTAGCGGGAATGAGCAGTTCTTC. Translation gives CASSLNYGTSGNEQFF. Variable domain in full (rest from reference TRBV5-6 and TRBJ2-1): DAGVTQSPTHLIKTRGQQVTLRCSPKSGHDTVSWYQQALGQGPQFIFQYYEEEERQRGNFPDRFSGHQFPNYSSELNVNALLLGDSALYLCASSLNYGTSGNEQFFGPGTRLTVL.

V usage is TRBV9 and J usage is TRBJ2-1; 9 bases map to TRBD2. The length of the CDR3 is 14 residues. Germline V gene lookup returns CDR1 SGDLS and CDR2 YYNGEE. The trim removed 0 bases at V and 8 bases at J, leaving 3 bases unmatched. CDR3 in amino acids: CASSVDLAGYEQFF. The CDR3 DNA sequence: TGTGCCAGCAGCGTAGACCTAGCGGGGTATGAGCAGTTCTTC.

V gene TRBV6-2 or TRBV6-3 combines with J gene TRBJ2-2, with 7 bases fitting TRBD1. Unmatched junction bases numbered 9, after V lost 4 bases and J lost 7 bases. The CDR3 has 15 residues. Germline V gives CDR1 MNHEY, CDR2 SVGEGT. The CDR3 coding sequence is TGTGCCAGCAGTTTACAGGGGCTAGACCTCGGGGAGCTGTTTTTT. Translation: CASSLQGLDLGELFF.

The chain carries TRBV6-1 and TRBJ1-1; a weak D match, TRBD1 (6 bases). The CDR3 length is 15 residues. Germline-derived CDR1 and CDR2 are MNHNS and SASEGT. V lost 5 bases, J lost 4 bases, and 17 bases lay in between. The CDR3 reads CASSPPGGAGTEAFF. CDR3 nucleotide sequence: TGTGCCAGCAGTCCACCGGGGGGGGCGGGCACTGAAGCTTTCTTT.

The chain's CDR3 is CASSLGQLGEKLFF. The CDR3 region has the DNA TGCGCCAGCAGCTTAGGACAGTTGGGTGAAAAACTGTTTTTT. This chain joins TRBV5-1 and TRBJ1-4; D is possibly TRBD1 (6 bases). This CDR3 is 14 amino acids long. V was pared by 2 bases and J by 7 bases, with 12 bases between. Germline assignment: CDR1 SGHRS and CDR2 YFSETQ.

V is TRBV5-4 and J is TRBJ1-3; 8 nucleotides line up with TRBD1. V lost 0 bases, J lost 2 bases, and 4 bases stayed unmatched. CDR3 length: 16 amino acids. Germline CDR1 and CDR2: SGHNT and YYREEE (reference sequence). The DNA of the CDR3 is TGTGCCAGCAGCTTGGGAGGCAGGGGGCCTGGAAACACCATATATTTT. Residues: CASSLGGRGPGNTIYF. Full variable domain (rest looked up from reference TRBV5-4 and TRBJ1-3): ETGVTQSPTHLIKTRGQQVTLRCSSQSGHNTVSWYQQALGQGPQFIFQYYREEENGRGNFPPRFSGLQFPNYSSELNVNALELDDSALYLCASSLGGRGPGNTIYFGEGSWLTVV.

The gene calls are TRBV6-9 and TRBJ2-2, with 9 bases that match TRBD1. V was clipped by 2 bases and J by 3 bases; unmatched bases: 16. The CDR3 sequence is 20 residues long. Looked up from germline, CDR1 is MNHGY and CDR2 is SVAAGI. The CDR3 nucleotides read TGTGCCAGCAGTTATGTTCGTGGGCTGGGACAGGGCGGTTACACCGGGGAGCTGTTTTTT. Translated: CASSYVRGLGQGGYTGELFF.

The CDR3, as DNA: TGCGCCAGCAGCTTGGTTCGGCGAAGCGGGATCCGTTCCTACAATGAGCAGTTCTTC. This encodes CASSLVRRSGIRSYNEQFF. The V and J genes are TRBV5-1 and TRBJ2-1, with 7 bases that match TRBD2. Looked up from germline, CDR1 is SGHRS and CDR2 is YFSETQ. The CDR3 is 19 residues long. Trimming removed 0 bases from V and 1 base from J; junction bases left unmatched: 13.

V usage is TRBV18 and J usage is TRBJ2-1, with a tentative D call TRBD2 (5 bases). The germline CDR1 and CDR2 sequences are KGHSH and LQKENI. V was clipped by 0 bases and J by 6 bases, with 9 bases between them. The CDR3 spans 14 residues. The CDR3 spells CASSPPGVGNEQFF. The CDR3 region has the DNA TGTGCCAGCTCACCACCCGGGGTGGGCAATGAGCAGTTCTTC.